This TCR beta chain was sequenced in a study of cytomegalovirus exposure and HLA in healthy donors. Study outcomes and limitations: Earlier analysis looked at TCR beta V segments, and most were productive about 90% or about 30% of the time.

The PCR employed 60 Vbeta primers together with 13 Jbeta primers. Original methodology: Roughly 11 million of the about 80 million unique TCR beta chains counted in a later analysis were shared. Assay used: immunoSEQ multiplex PCR; TCRdb lists only in-frame clones, some missing. The DNA was the basis for D and trimming; V, J and clone size are from that table. The repertoire includes about 150,000 clones, around 75% of them detected once, and 1.5% to 2% sits in the top ten. With regard to this clone: No antigen is known for it.

This CDR3 region has 19 residues. Germline CDR1 is LNHNV and CDR2 is YYDKDF (reference sequence). With 2 bases clipped from V and 0 bases from J, the junction kept 9 bases outside the gene matches. Though probably carrying unrecorded immune exposures, donors were nominally healthy at sampling. This TCR was recovered from a woman younger than 30 in good health and CMV-seronegative. V is TRBV15 and J is TRBJ2-1; 11 bases match TRBD2. Sample: PBMCs. In nucleotides, the CDR3 is TGTGCCACCAGCAGACGTAGCGGGGGGGGCCTAAGCTCCTACAATGAGCAGTTCTTC. Protein sequence: CATSRRSGGGLSSYNEQFF.